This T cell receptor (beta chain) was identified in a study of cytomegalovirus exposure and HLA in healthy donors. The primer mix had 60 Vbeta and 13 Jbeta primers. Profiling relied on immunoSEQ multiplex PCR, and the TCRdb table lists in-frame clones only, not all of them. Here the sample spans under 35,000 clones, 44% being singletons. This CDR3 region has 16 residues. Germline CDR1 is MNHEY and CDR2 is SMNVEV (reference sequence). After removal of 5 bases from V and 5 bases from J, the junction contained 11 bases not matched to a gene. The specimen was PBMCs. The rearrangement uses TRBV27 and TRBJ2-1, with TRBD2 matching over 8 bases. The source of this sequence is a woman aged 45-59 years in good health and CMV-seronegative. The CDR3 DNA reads TGTGCCAGCAGTCCCGAGAGCGGGAGTCACGACAATGAGCAGTTCTTC. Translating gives CASSPESGSHDNEQFF.